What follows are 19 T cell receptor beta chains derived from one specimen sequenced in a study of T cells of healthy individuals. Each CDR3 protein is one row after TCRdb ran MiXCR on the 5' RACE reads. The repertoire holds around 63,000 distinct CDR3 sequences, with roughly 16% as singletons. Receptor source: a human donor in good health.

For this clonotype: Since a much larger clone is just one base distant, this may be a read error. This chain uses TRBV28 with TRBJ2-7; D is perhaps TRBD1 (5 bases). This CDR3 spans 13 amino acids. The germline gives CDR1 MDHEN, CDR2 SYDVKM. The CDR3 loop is CASTTGFSYEKYF. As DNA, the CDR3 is TGTGCCAGCACTACAGGTTTCTCCTACGAGAAGTACTTC.

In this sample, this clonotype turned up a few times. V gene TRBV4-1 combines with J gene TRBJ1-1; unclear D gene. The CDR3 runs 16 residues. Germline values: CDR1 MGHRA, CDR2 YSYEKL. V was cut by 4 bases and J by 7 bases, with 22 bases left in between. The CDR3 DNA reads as TGCGCCAGCAGCCCTACTTTGGTAGGTCCGGGAGGTGAAGCTTTCTTT. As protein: CASSPTLVGPGGEAFF.

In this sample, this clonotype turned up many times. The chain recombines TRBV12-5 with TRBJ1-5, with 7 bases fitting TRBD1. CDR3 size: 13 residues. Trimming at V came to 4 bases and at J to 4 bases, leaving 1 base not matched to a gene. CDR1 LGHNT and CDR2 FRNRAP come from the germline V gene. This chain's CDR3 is CASGWDRNQPQHF. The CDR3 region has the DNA TGTGCTAGTGGTTGGGACAGAAATCAGCCCCAGCATTTT. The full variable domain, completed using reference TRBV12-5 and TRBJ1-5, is DARVTQTPRHKVTEMGQEVTMRCQPILGHNTVFWYRQTMMQGLELLAYFRNRAPLDDSGMPKDRFSAEMPDATLATLKIQPSEPRDSAVYFCASGWDRNQPQHFGDGTRLSIL.

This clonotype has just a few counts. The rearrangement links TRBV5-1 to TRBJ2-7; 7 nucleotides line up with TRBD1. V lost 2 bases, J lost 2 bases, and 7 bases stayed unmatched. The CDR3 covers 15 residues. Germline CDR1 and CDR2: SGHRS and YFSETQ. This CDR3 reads CASSFHRGLTYEQYF. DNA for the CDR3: TGCGCCAGCAGCTTTCACAGGGGCCTCACCTACGAGCAGTACTTC.

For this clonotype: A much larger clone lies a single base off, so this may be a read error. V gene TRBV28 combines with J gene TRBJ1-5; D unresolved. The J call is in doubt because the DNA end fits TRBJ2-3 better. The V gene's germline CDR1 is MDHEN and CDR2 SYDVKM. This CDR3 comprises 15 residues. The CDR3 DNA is TGTGCCAGCAGTTTAGGACGGCGGCCCTATCAGCCCCAGTATTTT. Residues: CASSLGRRPYQPQYF.

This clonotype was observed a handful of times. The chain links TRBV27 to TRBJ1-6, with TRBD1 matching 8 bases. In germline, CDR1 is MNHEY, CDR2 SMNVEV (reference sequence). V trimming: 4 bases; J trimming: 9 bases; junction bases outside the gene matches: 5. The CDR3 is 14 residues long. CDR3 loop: CASSSGGWGSPLHF. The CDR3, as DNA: TGTGCCAGCAGTTCAGGGGGCTGGGGTTCACCCCTCCACTTT.

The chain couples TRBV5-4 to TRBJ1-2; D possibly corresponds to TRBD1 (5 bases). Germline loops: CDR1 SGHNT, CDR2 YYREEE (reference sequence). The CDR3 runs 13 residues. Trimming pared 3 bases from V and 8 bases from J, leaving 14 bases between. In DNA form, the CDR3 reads TGTGCCAGCAGCTCTGTGGGGGGACGGGGCTACACCTTC. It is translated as CASSSVGGRGYTF.

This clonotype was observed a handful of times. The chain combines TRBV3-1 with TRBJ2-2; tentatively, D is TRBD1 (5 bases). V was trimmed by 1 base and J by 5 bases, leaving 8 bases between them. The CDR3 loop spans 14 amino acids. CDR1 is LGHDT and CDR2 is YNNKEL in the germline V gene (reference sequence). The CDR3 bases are TGTGCCAGCAGCCAAGCGGCAGGGACCGGGGAGCTGTTTTTT. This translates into CASSQAAGTGELFF. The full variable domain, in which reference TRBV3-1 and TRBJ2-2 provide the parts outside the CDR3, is DTAVSQTPKYLVTQMGNDKSIKCEQNLGHDTMYWYKQDSKKFLKIMFSYNNKELIINETVPNRFSPKSPDKAHLNLHINSLELGDSAVYFCASSQAAGTGELFFGEGSRLTVL.

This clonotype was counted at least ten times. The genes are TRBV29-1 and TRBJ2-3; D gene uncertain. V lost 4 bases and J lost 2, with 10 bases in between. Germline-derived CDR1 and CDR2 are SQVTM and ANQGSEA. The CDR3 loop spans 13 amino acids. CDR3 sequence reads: CSVAQVLTDTQYF. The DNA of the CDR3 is TGCAGCGTTGCGCAGGTCCTCACAGATACGCAGTATTTT.

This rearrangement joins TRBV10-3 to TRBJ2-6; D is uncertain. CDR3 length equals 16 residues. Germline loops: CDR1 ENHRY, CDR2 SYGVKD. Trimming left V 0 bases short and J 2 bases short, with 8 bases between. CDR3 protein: CAISESPGAGANVLTF. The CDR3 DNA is TGTGCCATCAGTGAGTCGCCGGGTGCTGGGGCCAACGTCCTGACTTTC.

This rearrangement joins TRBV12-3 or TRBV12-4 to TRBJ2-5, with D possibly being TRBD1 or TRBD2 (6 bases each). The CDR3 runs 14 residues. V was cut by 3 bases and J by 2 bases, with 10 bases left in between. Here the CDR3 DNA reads TGTGCCAGCAGTTTTAGAGGGGGGCAAGAGACCCAGTACTTC. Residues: CASSFRGGQETQYF.

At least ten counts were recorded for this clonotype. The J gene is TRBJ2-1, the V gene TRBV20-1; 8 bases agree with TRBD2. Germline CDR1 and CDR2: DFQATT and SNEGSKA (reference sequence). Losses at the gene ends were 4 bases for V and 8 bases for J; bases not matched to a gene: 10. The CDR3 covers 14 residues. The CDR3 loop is CSAIGGTRSDEQFF. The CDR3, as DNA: TGCAGTGCTATAGGGGGGACTAGATCCGATGAGCAGTTCTTC.

Written as DNA, the CDR3 is TGTGCCAGCAGTGAAGGGACGGTTGAGCAGTACTTC. As protein: CASSEGTVEQYF. The chain joins TRBV6-1 to TRBJ2-7; D remains ambiguous. There are 12 residues in the CDR3. V lost 1 base and J lost 7, with 8 bases in between. From germline, CDR1 is MNHNS and CDR2 SASEGT.

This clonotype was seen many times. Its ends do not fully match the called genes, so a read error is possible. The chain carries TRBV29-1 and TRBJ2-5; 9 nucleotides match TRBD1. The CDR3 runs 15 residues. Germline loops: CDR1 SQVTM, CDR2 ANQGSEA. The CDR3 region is CSVEGTGIHQETQYF. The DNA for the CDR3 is TGCAGCGTGGAAGGGACAGGGATTCACCAAGAGACCCAGTACTTC.

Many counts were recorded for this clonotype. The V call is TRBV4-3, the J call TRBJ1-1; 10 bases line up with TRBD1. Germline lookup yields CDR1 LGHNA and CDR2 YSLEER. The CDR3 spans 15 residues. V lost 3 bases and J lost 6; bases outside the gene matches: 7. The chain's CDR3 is CASSQDRGSRSEAFF. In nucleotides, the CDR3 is TGCGCCAGCAGCCAGGACAGGGGGTCAAGGTCTGAAGCTTTCTTT.

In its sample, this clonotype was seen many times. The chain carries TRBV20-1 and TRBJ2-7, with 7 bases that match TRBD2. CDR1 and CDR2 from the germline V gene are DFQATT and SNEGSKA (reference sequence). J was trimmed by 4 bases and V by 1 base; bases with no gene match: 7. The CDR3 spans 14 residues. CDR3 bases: TGCAGTGCTAGAGGGGGGGGAGAACCTTACGAGCAGTACTTC. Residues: CSARGGGEPYEQYF.

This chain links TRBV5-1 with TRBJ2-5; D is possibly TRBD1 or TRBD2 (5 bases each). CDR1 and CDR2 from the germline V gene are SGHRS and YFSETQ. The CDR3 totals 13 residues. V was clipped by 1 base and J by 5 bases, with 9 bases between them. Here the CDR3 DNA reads TGCGCCAGCAGCTTGCCGGGGCGGGAGACCCAGTACTTC. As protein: CASSLPGRETQYF.

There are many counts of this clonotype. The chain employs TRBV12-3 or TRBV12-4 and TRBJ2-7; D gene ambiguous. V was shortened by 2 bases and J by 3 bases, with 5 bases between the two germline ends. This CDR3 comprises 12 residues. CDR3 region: CASSLTYYEQYF. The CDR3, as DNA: TGTGCCAGCAGTTTAACCTACTACGAGCAGTACTTC.

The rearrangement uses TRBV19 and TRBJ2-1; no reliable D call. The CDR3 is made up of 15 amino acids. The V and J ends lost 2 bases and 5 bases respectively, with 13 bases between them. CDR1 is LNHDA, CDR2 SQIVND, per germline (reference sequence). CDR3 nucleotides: TGTGCCAGTAGTATATCTGGCAGATCGAACAATGAGCAGTTCTTC. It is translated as CASSISGRSNNEQFF.